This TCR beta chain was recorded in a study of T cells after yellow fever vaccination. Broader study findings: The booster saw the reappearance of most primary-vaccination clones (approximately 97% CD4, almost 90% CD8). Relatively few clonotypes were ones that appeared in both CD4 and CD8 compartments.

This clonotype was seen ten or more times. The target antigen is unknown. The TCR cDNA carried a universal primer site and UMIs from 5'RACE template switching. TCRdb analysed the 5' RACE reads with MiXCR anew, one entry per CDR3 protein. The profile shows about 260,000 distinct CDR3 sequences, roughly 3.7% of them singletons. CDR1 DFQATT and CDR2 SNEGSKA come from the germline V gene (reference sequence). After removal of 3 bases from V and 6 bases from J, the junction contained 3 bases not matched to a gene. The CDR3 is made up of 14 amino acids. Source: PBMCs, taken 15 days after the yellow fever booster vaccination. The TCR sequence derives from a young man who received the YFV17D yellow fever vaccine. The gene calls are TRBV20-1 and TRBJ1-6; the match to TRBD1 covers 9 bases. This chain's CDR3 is CSARGQGGNSPLHF. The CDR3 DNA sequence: TGCAGTGCTAGGGGACAGGGTGGTAATTCACCCCTCCACTTT.